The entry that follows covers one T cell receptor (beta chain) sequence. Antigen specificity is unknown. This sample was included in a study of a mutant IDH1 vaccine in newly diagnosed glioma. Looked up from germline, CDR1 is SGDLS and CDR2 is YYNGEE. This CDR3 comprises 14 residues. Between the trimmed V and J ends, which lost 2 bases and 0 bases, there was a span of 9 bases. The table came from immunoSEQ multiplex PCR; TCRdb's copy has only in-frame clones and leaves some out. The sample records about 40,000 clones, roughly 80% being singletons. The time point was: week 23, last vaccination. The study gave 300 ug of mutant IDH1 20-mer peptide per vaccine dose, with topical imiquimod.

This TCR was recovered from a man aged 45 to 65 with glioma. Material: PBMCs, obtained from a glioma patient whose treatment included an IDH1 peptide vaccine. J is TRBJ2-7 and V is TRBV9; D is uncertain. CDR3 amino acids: CASSVDIFSYEQYF. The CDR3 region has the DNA TGTGCCAGCAGCGTTGACATTTTCTCCTACGAGCAGTACTTC.